These 18 T cell receptor beta chains share one sample of origin, sequenced in a study of shared clonotypes between healthy human individuals. TCRdb's table, derived via immunoSEQ multiplex PCR, lists solely in-frame clones and lacks some. The sample has about 480,000 clones, over 60% seen once. What was sequenced was PBMCs. Receptors were obtained from a woman in her 40s in good health. Some clones in this sample may be carry-over from other donors' samples.

This clone is a singleton in its sample. The chain recombines TRBV5-1 with TRBJ1-1, with D possibly TRBD1 on 6 matching bases. V was clipped by 7 bases and J by 4 bases, with 14 bases between them. Germline CDR1 SGHRS, CDR2 YFSETQ. The CDR3 has 13 residues. The CDR3 bases are TGCGCCAGCGGCCAGGGGAGCGCCACTGAAGCTTTCTTT. Protein sequence: CASGQGSATEAFF.

The chain combines TRBV28 with TRBJ2-7; 9 nucleotides align to TRBD2. V shed 1 base, J shed 2 bases, and the junction held 6 bases outside the gene matches. CDR3 length: 16 residues. Looked up from germline, CDR1 is MDHEN and CDR2 is SYDVKM. CDR3 sequence reads: CASSLSPSGIPYEQYF. CDR3 sequence (DNA): TGTGCCAGCAGTTTATCCCCTAGCGGGATTCCCTACGAGCAGTACTTC.

V and J are TRBV11-3 and TRBJ2-2; 8 bases match TRBD1. This CDR3 region has 14 residues. Trimming took 5 bases from V and 8 from J; bases not matched to a gene: 7. Germline assignment: CDR1 SGHNT and CDR2 YENEEA. DNA of the CDR3: TGTGCCAGCAGCCGGGACAGGTCCCGGGGGGAGCTGTTTTTT. Protein: CASSRDRSRGELFF.

Turning to this clone: Other nucleotide sequences in the sample specify the same CDR3. This chain uses TRBV18 with TRBJ2-1, with D possibly matching TRBD1 (6 bases). Trimming shortened V by 2 bases and J by 1 base, and 9 bases separated the two germline ends. The CDR3 runs to 15 residues. Germline V gene sequence: CDR1 KGHSH, CDR2 LQKENI. CDR3 loop: CASSPMDSSYNEQFF. In nucleotides, the CDR3 is TGTGCCAGCTCACCAATGGACAGTTCCTACAATGAGCAGTTCTTC.

This chain links TRBV19 with TRBJ1-5; D might be TRBD1 (6 bases). CDR1 LNHDA and CDR2 SQIVND come from the germline V gene (reference sequence). The V and J ends lost 5 bases and 7 bases respectively, with 18 bases between them. This CDR3 comprises 15 residues. DNA of the CDR3: TGTGCCAGTAGTTTACCACAGGGACGTCGGCAGCCCCAGCATTTT. It codes for CASSLPQGRRQPQHF.

This clone was detected a few times. J is TRBJ1-6 and V is TRBV6-5; D gene unclear. The CDR3 length is 13 residues. In germline, CDR1 is MNHEY, CDR2 SVGAGI. V was shortened by 8 bases and J by 12 bases, with 17 bases between the two germline ends. The chain's CDR3 is CASRLIGAGPLHF. Here the CDR3 DNA reads TGTGCCAGCCGATTGATAGGCGCAGGACCCCTCCACTTT.

This sequence joins TRBV5-5 and TRBJ2-5; D is possibly TRBD1 (6 bases). The germline V gene encodes CDR1 SGHKS and CDR2 YYEKEE (reference sequence). V was trimmed by 0 bases and J by 1 base, leaving 16 bases between them. This CDR3 is 17 amino acids long. The DNA for the CDR3 is TGTGCCAGCAGCTTGGGGGCTGGGGGCGGACCCCAAGAGACCCAGTACTTC. This encodes CASSLGAGGGPQETQYF.

The gene calls are TRBV9 and TRBJ2-3; D is possibly TRBD2 (5 bases). The V and J ends lost 5 bases and 4 bases respectively, with 5 bases between them. CDR1 SGDLS and CDR2 YYNGEE come from the germline V gene. The CDR3 is 11 amino acids. Written as DNA, the CDR3 is TGTGCCAGCAGTAGCGCAGATACGCAGTATTTT. Translating gives CASSSADTQYF.

This chain connects TRBV18 to TRBJ2-2; D tentatively reads TRBD1 or TRBD2 (5 bases each). Germline V CDR1 and CDR2: KGHSH, LQKENI. This CDR3 region has 16 residues. Trimming took off 0 bases at V and 7 bases at J, with 15 bases between the two ends. The CDR3 region has the DNA TGTGCCAGCTCACCACCGGGACGAGGGCTTGGCGGGGAGCTGTTTTTT. Protein: CASSPPGRGLGGELFF.

V is TRBV7-8 and J is TRBJ2-2; 10 bases map to TRBD2. V was pared by 5 bases and J by 0 bases, with 6 bases of the junction left unmatched. CDR1 SGHVS and CDR2 FQNEAQ come from the germline V gene. The CDR3 contains 17 residues. In DNA, the CDR3 is TGTGCCAGCAGCCCGCGAGCGGGAGGGCCGAACACCGGGGAGCTGTTTTTT. Translating it yields CASSPRAGGPNTGELFF. The full variable domain, rest sourced from reference TRBV7-8 and TRBJ2-2, is GAGVSQSPRYKVAKRGQDVALRCDPISGHVSLFWYQQALGQGPEFLTYFQNEAQLDKSGLPSDRFFAERPEGSVSTLKIQRTQQEDSAVYLCASSPRAGGPNTGELFFGEGSRLTVL.

V and J are TRBV28 and TRBJ2-7; D is perhaps TRBD1 (6 bases). Germline values: CDR1 MDHEN, CDR2 SYDVKM. V lost 4 bases to trimming and J lost 6 bases, with 7 bases between them. The length of the CDR3 is 11 residues. In DNA, the CDR3 is TGTGCCAGCAGTTACAGGGCCGAGCAGTACTTC. Protein product: CASSYRAEQYF.

The chain has TRBV5-1 and TRBJ1-2; tentative D call: TRBD1 (5 bases). This CDR3 region has 15 residues. CDR1 is SGHRS and CDR2 is YFSETQ in the germline V gene. Deletions cut 4 bases from V and 8 bases from J, with 21 bases between. The CDR3 loop reads CASSAAGTPGGGYTF. The CDR3 nucleotides read TGCGCCAGCAGCGCCGCCGGGACTCCCGGTGGCGGCTACACCTTC.

The rearrangement links TRBV25-1 to TRBJ1-5; 10 nucleotides align to TRBD1. Trimming cost V 3 bases and J 7 bases; bases outside gene matches: 3. From germline, CDR1 is MGHDK and CDR2 SYGVNS. CDR3 size: 14 residues. The DNA of the CDR3 is TGTGCCAGCAGTGAGACAGGGGGCTTGCAGCCCCAGCATTTT. Translated, it gives CASSETGGLQPQHF.

This clone appeared a single time. The chain is built from TRBV2 and TRBJ2-7, with a weak D call TRBD1 (6 bases). V lost 5 bases to trimming and J lost 1 base, with 9 bases between them. CDR3 size: 13 residues. The germline gives CDR1 SNHLY, CDR2 FYNNEI. The CDR3 region is CASSSGQSYEQYF. In DNA form, the CDR3 reads TGTGCCAGCAGTAGTGGACAGTCCTACGAGCAGTACTTC.

The chain links TRBV6-5 to TRBJ2-3; D is unclear. CDR1 is MNHEY, CDR2 SVGAGI, per germline. V was clipped by 2 bases and J by 5 bases, with 8 bases between them. The CDR3 has 13 residues. As DNA, the CDR3 is TGTGCCAGCAGTTACCTTAAAGGAGATACGCAGTATTTT. Protein: CASSYLKGDTQYF.

The genes are TRBV6-1 and TRBJ1-1, with no clear D. The germline V gene encodes CDR1 MNHNS and CDR2 SASEGT. Trimming took off 6 bases at V and 1 base at J, with 3 bases between the two ends. The CDR3 contains 11 residues. The CDR3 coding sequence is TGTGCCAGCAGACCGAACACTGAAGCTTTCTTT. Translation gives CASRPNTEAFF.

V usage is TRBV29-1 and J usage is TRBJ2-2; D perhaps matches TRBD1 (6 bases). The CDR3 is 13 residues long. V was shortened by 4 bases and J by 4 bases, with 10 bases between the two germline ends. Per the germline V gene, CDR1 is SQVTM and CDR2 is ANQGSEA. The CDR3 loop is CSVAGQITGELFF. CDR3 in DNA: TGCAGCGTTGCCGGACAGATCACCGGGGAGCTGTTTTTT.

The chain has TRBV7-9 and TRBJ2-2, with a weak D call TRBD2 (6 bases). The V end was cut by 0 bases, the J end by 1 base, with 12 bases between. CDR1 is SEHNR and CDR2 is FQNEAQ in the germline V gene (reference sequence). The CDR3 has 17 residues. The CDR3 protein is CASSLAMVAENTGELFF. CDR3 nucleotide sequence: TGTGCCAGCAGCTTAGCGATGGTAGCGGAGAACACCGGGGAGCTGTTTTTT.